This TCR beta chain appears in the sequencing data of a study of PD-1 blockade in classical Hodgkin lymphoma. General study results and limits: Diminished baseline TCR diversity has been reported in newly diagnosed patients relative to healthy donors. Patients with an early start, nivolumab under 1 year after ASCT, were excluded. By C4D1 there was a significant rise in CD4+ TCR diversity but not in CD8+ TCR diversity.

Time point meaning: cycle 4 day 1 (C4D1), after less than 7 weeks of nivolumab. Relapse was seen in all patients after autologous stem cell transplantation, and brentuximab vedotin exposure was variable. Looked up from germline, CDR1 is SGHTA and CDR2 is FQGNSA. The CDR3 extends over 13 amino acids. Deletions cut 3 bases from V and 2 bases from J, with 7 bases between. Clones were read by immunoSEQ multiplex PCR, and TCRdb kept only the in-frame ones, dropping some. The sample lists fewer than 20,000 clones, roughly 65% occurring once. Remarks on this clone: The antigen is unknown.

The TCR sequence derives from a human donor with classical Hodgkin lymphoma. The genes are TRBV7-2 and TRBJ1-1; TRBD1 is a possible D gene (5 bases). Sequences were derived from peripheral blood mononuclear cells (PBMCs), sampled before the fourth cycle of nivolumab. The CDR3 DNA follows: TGTGCCAGCAGCTTGACAGAAAACACTGAAGCTTTCTTT. Its protein is CASSLTENTEAFF. Supplemented by reference TRBV7-2 and TRBJ1-1, the full variable domain reads GAGVSQSPSNKVTEKGKDVELRCDPISGHTALYWYRQSLGQGLEFLIYFQGNSAPDKSGLPSDRFSAERTGGSVSTLTIQRTQQEDSAVYLCASSLTENTEAFFGQGTRLTVV.